Shown below are 8 T cell receptor beta chains from a single sample sequenced in a study of vaccination and CD4 T cells after COVID-19. For these TCRs, the target antigens are not known. Indicated time point: late sampling 161 to 241 days after vaccination in a few convalescent patients. Stated treatment: roughly ten-day PBMC culture with coronavirus spike peptide pools or control peptides (ViraFEST assay). The Oncomine TCR Beta short-read assay generated sequence data from the DNA of cultured CD4+ T cells. TCRdb called the PCR reads again in MiXCR, with one record for every CDR3 protein. The sample records 23,000 or so distinct CDR3 sequences, roughly 44% being singletons. Sequenced here: CD4+ T cells from blood, cultured in vitro, sampled about 7 months after SARS-CoV-2 vaccination. These receptors originate from a human donor who had recovered from COVID-19.

The J gene is TRBJ2-5, the V gene TRBV10-3; tentative D call: TRBD1 (7 bases). With 6 bases removed from V and 2 bases from J, the gap between germline ends came to 16 bases. Germline CDR1 is ENHRY and CDR2 is SYGVKD. This CDR3 is built from 15 residues. DNA for the CDR3: TGTGCCATCAGGGCGGGAACAGGGGATCAAGAGACCCAGTACTTC. This sequence encodes CAIRAGTGDQETQYF.

The gene calls are TRBV6-1 and TRBJ2-2; 8 bases are shared with TRBD2. Germline V lookup: CDR1 MNHNS, CDR2 SASEGT. V gave up 2 bases and J gave up 7 bases; unmatched junction bases: 6. The CDR3 has 15 amino acids. CDR3 in DNA: TGTGCCAGCAGTGAATTGGGACTAGGGGTCGGGGAGCTGTTTTTT. Its translation is CASSELGLGVGELFF.

The chain links TRBV20-1 to TRBJ2-7, with D hard to call. V lost 2 bases and J lost 0, with 11 bases in between. From germline, CDR1 is DFQATT and CDR2 SNEGSKA (reference sequence). This CDR3 is 14 amino acids long. This chain's CDR3 is CSARPQSSSYEQYF. CDR3 coding DNA: TGCAGTGCTAGACCTCAGTCAAGCTCCTACGAGCAGTACTTC.

This clonotype was detected only a few times. The J gene is TRBJ2-7, the V gene TRBV7-3, with a weak D call TRBD1 (6 bases). This CDR3 region has 13 residues. The germline V gene encodes CDR1 SGHTA and CDR2 FQGTGA. Trimming took 3 bases from V and 6 from J, leaving 12 bases between them. This chain's CDR3 is CASSLVGQSEQYF. In nucleotides, the CDR3 is TGTGCCAGCAGCTTGGTAGGACAGTCCGAGCAGTACTTC.

A few counts support this clonotype. The CDR3 nucleotides read TGTGCCAGCAGGGATGATGGTGGAGGGCCTTACAATCAGCCCCAGCATTTT. The encoded protein is CASRDDGGGPYNQPQHF. The V gene is TRBV6-1, the J gene TRBJ1-5, with no clear D. Trimming removed 6 bases from V and 3 bases from J, with 21 bases in between. The CDR3 extends over 17 amino acids. Germline assignment: CDR1 MNHNS and CDR2 SASEGT.

This chain connects TRBV28 to TRBJ2-3, with 10 bases matching TRBD2. This CDR3 spans 16 amino acids. Germline V lookup: CDR1 MDHEN, CDR2 SYDVKM. V was pared by 2 bases and J by 6 bases, with 8 bases of the junction left unmatched. The CDR3 sequence is CASSLIWLAGADTQYF. As DNA, the CDR3 is TGTGCCAGCAGTTTAATTTGGCTAGCGGGAGCTGATACGCAGTATTTT.

The rearrangement links TRBV11-2 to TRBJ2-7; 8 nucleotides agree with TRBD1. CDR3 length: 17 residues. In germline, CDR1 is SGHAT, CDR2 FQNNGV. Trimming took 4 bases from V and 1 from J; bases not matched to a gene: 12. CDR3 in amino acids: CASSSPPWTGKSYEQYF. For the CDR3, the DNA is TGTGCCAGCAGCTCTCCCCCGTGGACAGGGAAGTCCTACGAGCAGTACTTC.

This clonotype was picked up a small number of times. V and J are TRBV7-2 and TRBJ1-6; the D gene is possibly TRBD1 (5 bases). Per germline, CDR1 SGHTA and CDR2 FQGNSA. The CDR3 has 13 amino acids. V was clipped by 6 bases and J by 10 bases, with 13 bases between them. The CDR3, as DNA: TGTGCCAGCAGGTTTGGGGCGGACTCACCCCTCCACTTT. This codes for CASRFGADSPLHF.